Included here is one TCR beta chain sequence, with context. Its antigen has not been determined. There are no base qualities to consult, and no much larger clone falls within one base. The Quick-DNA Microprep Kit was used to extract genomic DNA from the sorted cells. Amplification of TCRbeta DNA was done with the immunoSEQ hsTCRbeta kit, following the protocol from the manufacturer. An Illumina MiSeq instrument was used to sequence the TCRbeta libraries. Turning to the authors' computational methods: Once out-of-frame sequences had been removed, some 2 million distinct TCRbeta sequences were left, which works out to an average of roughly 70,000 per individual. Each individual was scored using the number of 150 to 200 previously reported CMV-associated TCRbeta sequences that the individual carried and the total number of productive distinct TCRbeta sequences. A beta-binomial model was reimplemented in Python, and random forests from scikit-learn, run with default parameters, were trained on data from the US cohort. Classifier performance on the Belgian cohort was reported as the median AUC with percentile confidence intervals calculated over 10,000 bootstrap iterations. TCRdb retrieved this table from immuneACCESS and kept in-frame rearrangements only. Not all clones are present; in checked studies, unresolved V genes account for under half, and no reason is known for the remainder. V, J and clone size reflect that table, while D and trimming were determined from the DNA. This sample holds roughly 76,000 clones; roughly three quarters were observed only once. The top ten constitute around 2.6% of the sample.

Single viable CD3+CD4+CD8-CD45RO+ cells were sorted as memory CD4+ T cells on a FACSAria II. To determine CMV serostatus, a Roche Elecsys assay was used that detects serum IgG against CMV pp150, pp28, p38 and p52. After thawing, total CD4+ T cells were enriched by positive selection with CD4 magnetic microbeads. Samples originated from another study that specifically interrogated the CD4+ T cell memory repertoire. Following standard operating procedures, peripheral blood mononuclear cells were isolated and cryopreserved, while serum was kept at -80 degrees C. The staining used CD3-PerCP (BW264/56), CD4-APC (RPA-T4), CD45RO-PE (UCHT1) and CD8-Pacific Orange (3B5) antibodies, and Sytox blue was used to exclude non-viable cells. This specimen belongs to a study of memory CD4+ T cells and cytomegalovirus serostatus (dated 2019 in TCRdb). Some background on the complete study: The cohort included about 33 healthy adults from Belgium, of whom 9 were CMV seropositive and 24 were CMV seronegative. To replicate a published TCR-based CMV serostatus classifier, the researchers sequenced the CD4+ memory TCRbeta repertoires of a Belgian cohort whose cytomegalovirus serostatus was known. Beyond this particular receptor, the publication reports: The results were interpreted as suggesting that the CMV-associated TCR signature is largely present in the CD4+ memory repertoire. Only CD4+CD45RO+ memory cells were sequenced, unlike the original study, which covered naive and memory CD4+ and CD8+ populations. For CMV serostatus prediction, a median bootstrapped AUC of 0.95 was reached with the original framework, and a median bootstrapped AUC of about 0.91 was reached with a US-trained random forest. Of 164 previously reported CMV-associated TCRbeta sequences, approximately 70 appeared in the CD4+ memory repertoires, each in one to five individuals. On the Belgian cohort, the classifier based on the original framework reached a median bootstrapped AUC of roughly 0.96, with a 95% CI of 0.76-1.00.

The CDR3 spans 14 residues, from the cysteine through the phenylalanine. Only the CDR3 region is kept as DNA, spanning 42 bases read in frame from base 1. The germline V gene provides CDR1 SGHRS and CDR2 YFSETQ. The junction shows trimming of 1 base on V and 0 bases on J, plus 8 bases between the germline ends. This clonotype originated in an adult in good health and CMV-seropositive. Sample: memory CD4+ T cells from blood. This chain is built from TRBV5-1 and TRBJ2-7; confidence is insufficient to name the D gene. The DNA reads TGCGCCAGCAGCTTGACGGCGAGCTCCTACGAGCAGTACTTC. Its amino acids are CASSLTASSYEQYF.